This TCR beta chain was captured by sequencing in a study of T-cell reconstitution after alpha-beta-depleted transplantation in children. Study findings and constraints: T-cell counts and diversity at one year post-transplant came mainly from newly produced T cells.

Construction of the TCRbeta library involved unique molecular identifiers. Using its own MiXCR run on the PCR reads, TCRdb lists one record per CDR3 protein. The sample records hundreds of thousands of distinct CDR3 sequences, about 12% being singletons. This clonotype was seen more than once but under ten times. What it binds is unknown. This clonotype was obtained from a girl aged 2 to 10 with congenital amegakaryocytic thrombocytopenia, due to receive a stem cell transplant. Source: PBMCs, taken before TCRalphabeta/CD19-depleted stem cell transplant.

The CDR3 sequence: CASSAQGDYGYTF. DNA for the CDR3: TGTGCCAGCAGTGCTCAGGGTGATTATGGCTACACCTTC. The rearrangement links TRBV25-1 to TRBJ1-2; weak D call: TRBD1 (5 bases). Germline CDR1 reads MGHDK; CDR2 reads SYGVNS. V was clipped by 4 bases and J by 5 bases, with 11 bases between them. This CDR3 is built from 13 residues.